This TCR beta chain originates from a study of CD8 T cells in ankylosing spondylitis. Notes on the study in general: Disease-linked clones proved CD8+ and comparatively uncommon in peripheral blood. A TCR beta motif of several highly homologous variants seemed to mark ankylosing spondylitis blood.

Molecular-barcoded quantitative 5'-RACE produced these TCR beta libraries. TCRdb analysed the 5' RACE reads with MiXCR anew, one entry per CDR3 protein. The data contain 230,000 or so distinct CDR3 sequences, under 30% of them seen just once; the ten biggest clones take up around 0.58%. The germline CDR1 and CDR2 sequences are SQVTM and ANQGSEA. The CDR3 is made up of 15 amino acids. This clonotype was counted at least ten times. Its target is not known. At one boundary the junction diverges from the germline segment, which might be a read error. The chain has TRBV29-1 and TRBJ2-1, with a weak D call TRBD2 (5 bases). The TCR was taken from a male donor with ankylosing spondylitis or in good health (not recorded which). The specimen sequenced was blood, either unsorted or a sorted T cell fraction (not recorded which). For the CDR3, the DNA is TGCAGCGCTGAATCCGGGGTTGGGTCCTACAATGAGCAGTTCTTC. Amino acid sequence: CSAESGVGSYNEQFF.